Each of the 25 T cell receptor beta chains below was sequenced from the same sample in a study of response to subunit inactivated influenza vaccine. Using its own MiXCR run on the RT-PCR reads, TCRdb lists one record per CDR3 protein. The data show a few hundred thousand distinct CDR3 sequences, 20% to 25% seen once. Source: PBMCs from blood, taken about 20 months after vaccination. The receptors shown here come from a man in his fifties or sixties who received an inactivated influenza vaccine.

This clonotype was detected only a few times. This chain connects TRBV5-5 to TRBJ1-2; 7 bases are shared with TRBD1. CDR1 is SGHKS, CDR2 YYEKEE, per germline (reference sequence). The CDR3 has 15 amino acids. V gave up 4 bases and J gave up 4 bases; unmatched junction bases: 10. The chain's CDR3 is CASSALQGPGYGYTF. As DNA, the CDR3 is TGTGCCAGCAGCGCCTTACAGGGGCCTGGCTATGGCTACACCTTC.

This clonotype was seen many times. The genes are TRBV7-2 and TRBJ1-6; D gene ambiguous. The V and J ends lost 5 bases and 9 bases respectively, with 11 bases between them. This CDR3 comprises 13 residues. Germline CDR1 reads SGHTA; CDR2 reads FQGNSA. As DNA, the CDR3 is TGTGCCAGCAGCCTAGGTGTGGGTTCACCCCTCCACTTT. This encodes CASSLGVGSPLHF.

The gene calls are TRBV7-2 and TRBJ2-3; D ambiguous. In germline, CDR1 is SGHTA, CDR2 FQGNSA. V lost 2 bases and J 1 base, leaving 13 bases between the germline ends. The CDR3 is 16 residues long. CDR3 sequence (DNA): TGTGCCAGCAGCTTATCTCCCGGCGCGGGCACAGATACGCAGTATTTT. It specifies CASSLSPGAGTDTQYF. Using reference TRBV7-2 and TRBJ2-3 for the parts outside the CDR3, the full variable domain is GAGVSQSPSNKVTEKGKDVELRCDPISGHTALYWYRQSLGQGLEFLIYFQGNSAPDKSGLPSDRFSAERTGGSVSTLTIQRTQQEDSAVYLCASSLSPGAGTDTQYFGPGTRLTVL.

This clonotype was found many times. J is TRBJ1-4 and V is TRBV4-1, with D uncertain. The germline V gene encodes CDR1 MGHRA and CDR2 YSYEKL. The V end was cut by 0 bases, the J end by 1 base, with 9 bases between. The CDR3 sequence is 16 residues long. CDR3 loop: CASSQDPWGTNEKLFF. In DNA form, the CDR3 reads TGCGCCAGCAGCCAAGATCCCTGGGGAACTAATGAAAAACTGTTTTTT.

This clonotype occurred a few times. The chain links TRBV5-1 to TRBJ1-6; 7 nucleotides match TRBD1. The V and J ends lost 4 bases and 5 bases, in that order; junction bases with no gene match: 6. Per germline, CDR1 SGHRS and CDR2 YFSETQ. CDR3 length equals 15 residues. This CDR3 reads CASSLGQANNSPLHF. DNA for the CDR3: TGCGCCAGCAGCCTAGGACAGGCGAATAATTCACCCCTCCACTTT.

The chain is built from TRBV6-5 and TRBJ2-7; D is perhaps TRBD2 (5 bases). V dropped 2 bases and J dropped 6 bases, with 5 bases sitting between them. The CDR3 has 11 residues. Germline CDR1 and CDR2: MNHEY and SVGAGI. The CDR3 DNA reads TGTGCCAGCAGTTACGGGAGCGAGCAGTACTTC. Residues: CASSYGSEQYF.

The chain links TRBV7-2 to TRBJ2-1; D might be TRBD1 (6 bases). The V end was cut by 7 bases, the J end by 0 bases, with 13 bases between. Germline CDR1 and CDR2: SGHTA and FQGNSA. The CDR3 length is 15 residues. The CDR3 DNA follows: TGTGCCAGCACCACCCAGGGGAACTCCTACAATGAGCAGTTCTTC. This encodes CASTTQGNSYNEQFF.

The sample holds a few counts of this clonotype. This rearrangement joins TRBV30 to TRBJ2-1; 8 positions match TRBD2. The trim removed 3 bases at V and 5 bases at J, leaving 12 bases unmatched. Germline-derived CDR1 and CDR2 are GTSNPN and SVGIG (reference sequence). The CDR3 runs 16 residues. CDR3 sequence (DNA): TGTGCCTGGAGCCAGTACTTGGCGGGAGGAAACAATGAGCAGTTCTTC. Its protein product is CAWSQYLAGGNNEQFF.

The CDR3: CASSHYRGGETQYF. In nucleotides, the CDR3 is TGTGCCAGCAGCCATTACAGGGGCGGAGAGACCCAGTACTTC. This rearrangement joins TRBV4-2 to TRBJ2-5; TRBD1 matches at 7 bases. This CDR3 contains 14 residues. J was trimmed by 4 bases and V by 3 bases; bases with no gene match: 5. Germline V lookup: CDR1 LGHNA, CDR2 YNFKEQ.

This clonotype has more than one count but fewer than ten. V gene TRBV19 combines with J gene TRBJ1-5, with 7 bases fitting TRBD1. Germline V gene data show CDR1 as LNHDA and CDR2 as SQIVND (reference sequence). The ends lost 3 bases at V and 6 bases at J; junction bases unmatched: 8. This CDR3 has 15 amino acids. CDR3 amino acids: CASSMRGRLSQPQHF. In DNA, the CDR3 is TGTGCCAGTAGTATGAGGGGGCGCTTGTCTCAGCCCCAGCATTTT.

V gene TRBV23-1 combines with J gene TRBJ2-1; 7 bases align to TRBD1. TRBV23-1 carries the ORF label, with uncertain function. This CDR3 contains 13 residues. Trimming cost V 7 bases and J 4 bases; bases outside gene matches: 4. DNA of the CDR3: TGCGCCAGCACGGGGACAGTTTACAATGAGCAGTTCTTC. Its protein is CASTGTVYNEQFF.

This chain connects TRBV5-5 to TRBJ2-4; 8 nucleotides agree with TRBD2. CDR1 and CDR2 from the germline V gene are SGHKS and YYEKEE (reference sequence). This CDR3 is 15 amino acids long. The ends lost 4 bases at V and 7 bases at J; junction bases unmatched: 10. The CDR3 loop reads CASSPEMVAGNIQYF. CDR3 coding DNA: TGTGCCAGCAGCCCGGAAATGGTAGCGGGGAACATTCAGTACTTC.

This clonotype was observed many times. The chain's CDR3 is CASSLGSNNSPLHF. Written as DNA, the CDR3 is TGTGCCAGCAGTTTAGGCAGCAATAATTCACCCCTCCACTTT. The chain links TRBV12-3 or TRBV12-4 to TRBJ1-6, with D hard to call. This CDR3 spans 14 amino acids. The V end was cut by 1 base, the J end by 5 bases, with 6 bases between.

This chain connects TRBV28 to TRBJ2-7, with D hard to call. The germline V gene has CDR1 MDHEN and CDR2 SYDVKM. V gave up 6 bases and J gave up 2 bases, with 11 bases separating them. The CDR3 consists of 13 residues. CDR3: CASRGPPAYEQYF. The CDR3 DNA is TGTGCCAGCAGAGGTCCTCCAGCCTACGAGCAGTACTTC.

The rearrangement joins TRBV12-3 or TRBV12-4 to TRBJ1-2; no clear D gene. The CDR3 spans 13 residues. Trimming removed 5 bases at V and 5 bases at J, with 12 bases between. CDR3 sequence: CASSAVVSYGYTF. DNA for the CDR3: TGTGCCAGCAGTGCGGTTGTATCTTATGGCTACACCTTC.

This clonotype was picked up a small number of times. The V call is TRBV6-5, the J call TRBJ1-1, with 9 bases that match TRBD1. V shed 4 bases, J shed 6 bases, and the junction held 6 bases outside the gene matches. This CDR3 has 14 residues. The germline gives CDR1 MNHEY, CDR2 SVGAGI. For the CDR3, the DNA is TGTGCCAGCAGTTCCGGCCGGGACAGGGCTGAAGCTTTCTTT. Translating it yields CASSSGRDRAEAFF.

This clonotype was detected a few times. V usage is TRBV29-1 and J usage is TRBJ2-2; TRBD1 matches at 10 bases. The germline V gene has CDR1 SQVTM and CDR2 ANQGSEA. V was clipped by 7 bases and J by 3 bases; unmatched bases: 11. This CDR3 has 16 amino acids. The CDR3 loop reads CSAVIVGQGYTGELFF. In DNA form, the CDR3 reads TGCAGCGCCGTCATTGTGGGACAGGGGTACACCGGGGAGCTGTTTTTT.

This clonotype was seen a handful of times. The rearrangement links TRBV27 to TRBJ2-7; the D call may be TRBD1 or TRBD2 (5 bases each). This CDR3 is 14 amino acids long. In germline, CDR1 is MNHEY, CDR2 SMNVEV (reference sequence). Trimming pared 6 bases from V and 2 bases from J, leaving 14 bases between. The CDR3 reads CASSLTWGTYEQYF. In DNA, the CDR3 is TGTGCCAGCAGCCTCACGTGGGGGACCTACGAGCAGTACTTC.

Only a few counts were recorded for this clonotype. V and J are TRBV20-1 and TRBJ2-7; TRBD2 is a possible D gene (5 bases). This CDR3 is built from 12 residues. Trimming took 4 bases from V and 1 from J, leaving 8 bases between them. Germline V lookup: CDR1 DFQATT, CDR2 SNEGSKA (reference sequence). The CDR3 is CSANSASYEQYF. The CDR3 region has the DNA TGCAGTGCTAATAGCGCGTCCTACGAGCAGTACTTC.

The chain has TRBV12-3 or TRBV12-4 and TRBJ2-7; 8 positions match TRBD2. This CDR3 is 11 amino acids long. Germline trimming cut 5 bases from V and 6 bases from J; bases unmatched to any gene: 0. Written as DNA, the CDR3 is TGTGCCAGCAGTGGGACTAGCGAGCAGTACTTC. Amino acid sequence: CASSGTSEQYF.

This clonotype has a handful of counts. The chain combines TRBV9 with TRBJ1-2; possible D gene TRBD1, 6 bases. This CDR3 is 15 amino acids long. V lost 3 bases and J 2 bases, leaving 14 bases between the germline ends. The germline gives CDR1 SGDLS, CDR2 YYNGEE. Here the CDR3 DNA reads TGTGCCAGCAGCGCAACCTTAGACAGGAACTATGGCTACACCTTC. Its protein is CASSATLDRNYGYTF.

This clonotype came up a few times. The chain combines TRBV12-3 or TRBV12-4 with TRBJ1-6; perhaps TRBD1 as D (6 bases). The V and J ends lost 4 bases and 3 bases respectively, with 16 bases between them. The CDR3 is 17 residues long. The CDR3 bases are TGTGCCAGCAGTTCGACGCAGGGGAGTAGCTATAATTCACCCCTCCACTTT. It yields the protein CASSSTQGSSYNSPLHF.

This clonotype showed up many times. The chain joins TRBV25-1 to TRBJ2-7, with D perhaps TRBD1 (6 bases). The CDR3 spans 11 residues. Trimming took off 8 bases at V and 9 bases at J, with 14 bases between the two ends. From germline, CDR1 is MGHDK and CDR2 SYGVNS. The CDR3 is CASRTAKLQYF. CDR3 sequence (DNA): TGTGCCAGCCGGACAGCCAAGTTGCAGTACTTC.

This clonotype showed up just a few times. The chain has TRBV6-5 and TRBJ1-2; 9 bases line up with TRBD1. Germline V gene data show CDR1 as MNHEY and CDR2 as SVGAGI. The trim removed 0 bases at V and 8 bases at J, leaving 4 bases unmatched. The CDR3 has 14 amino acids. CDR3 in DNA: TGTGCCAGCAGTTACTCGGGACAGGGTGGCGGCTACACCTTC. It translates to CASSYSGQGGGYTF.

The V call is TRBV18, the J call TRBJ2-7; perhaps TRBD1 as D (6 bases). The germline V gene has CDR1 KGHSH and CDR2 LQKENI. Trimming removed 3 bases at V and 5 bases at J, with 17 bases between. This CDR3 comprises 15 residues. The CDR3 loop is CASSPLGQTAHEQYF. The CDR3 DNA reads as TGTGCCAGCTCACCCCTGGGACAAACGGCTCACGAGCAGTACTTC.